These T cell receptor beta chains were read from a single sample in a study of beta chain features in type 1 diabetes. TCRdb's copy holds only in-frame clones and misses some; the assay was immunoSEQ multiplex PCR. The sample yields some 140,000 clones, 9.2% seen once. Sequenced input: central memory CD4+ T cells from blood. Every receptor here comes from a man between 18 and 29 years old in good health. Each CDR3 is given with its conserved first and last residue. The D gene is left open where the match is weak. The size entry is marked missing in some rows and otherwise reads once, few, many or a size class.

CDR3 length: 15; clone size: few; V gene: TRBV6-6; J gene: TRBJ1-6; D gene: -; CDR3 DNA: TGTGCCAGCAGAAATACCGAGAACTATAATTCACCCCTCCACTTT; CDR3 protein: CASRNTENYNSPLHF
CDR3 length: 16; clone size: -; V gene: TRBV7-2; J gene: TRBJ2-2; D gene: -; CDR3 DNA: TGTGCCAGCAGCTTAAGATCTGGAGGGGGGGGCGGGGAGCTGTTTTTT; CDR3 protein: CASSLRSGGGGGELFF
CDR3 length: 15; clone size: -; V gene: TRBV5-6; J gene: TRBJ1-2; D gene: TRBD1; CDR3 DNA: TGTGCCAGCAGCCGCAGTCAGGACAGGGTCTATGGCTACACCTTC; CDR3 protein: CASSRSQDRVYGYTF
CDR3 length: 15; clone size: -; V gene: TRBV18; J gene: TRBJ1-2; D gene: -; CDR3 DNA: TGTGCCAGCTCACCGAACCATGTCGAGGCCCAGGGCTACACCTTC; CDR3 protein: CASSPNHVEAQGYTF
CDR3 length: 13; clone size: few; V gene: TRBV9; J gene: TRBJ1-2; D gene: TRBD1; CDR3 DNA: TGTGCCAGCAGCGTAGCAGGGGGGTATGGCTACACCTTC; CDR3 protein: CASSVAGGYGYTF
CDR3 length: 10; clone size: many; V gene: TRBV23-1; J gene: TRBJ2-3; D gene: -; CDR3 DNA: TGCGCCAGCACGACAGATACGCAGTATTTT; CDR3 protein: CASTTDTQYF
CDR3 length: 15; clone size: -; V gene: TRBV9; J gene: TRBJ2-7; D gene: TRBD2; CDR3 DNA: TGTGCCAGCAGCGTAGACGCGGGGGGAACCTACGAGCAGTACTTC; CDR3 protein: CASSVDAGGTYEQYF
CDR3 length: 15; clone size: few; V gene: TRBV4-3; J gene: TRBJ1-6; D gene: TRBD1; CDR3 DNA: TGCGCCAGCAGCCAAGATGGACAGGGTAGTTCACCCCTCCACTTT; CDR3 protein: CASSQDGQGSSPLHF
CDR3 length: 13; clone size: -; V gene: TRBV7-9; J gene: TRBJ2-7; D gene: TRBD2; CDR3 DNA: TGTGCCAGCAGCTCGGGCGGGGGGTTCGAGCAGTACTTC; CDR3 protein: CASSSGGGFEQYF
CDR3 length: 14; clone size: few; V gene: TRBV6-5; J gene: TRBJ1-5; D gene: TRBD1; CDR3 DNA: TGTGCCAGCAGCTTACAGGGGGCGCATCAGCCCCAGCATTTT; CDR3 protein: CASSLQGAHQPQHF
CDR3 length: 17; clone size: few; V gene: TRBV28; J gene: TRBJ1-2; D gene: -; CDR3 DNA: TGTGCCAGCAGTTCGCCCCTAGGTGTAGGAGGTACCTATGGCTACACCTTC; CDR3 protein: CASSSPLGVGGTYGYTF
CDR3 length: 13; clone size: -; V gene: TRBV19; J gene: TRBJ2-7; D gene: TRBD1; CDR3 DNA: TGTGCCAGTAGACGGGACAGTAGATACGAGCAGTACTTC; CDR3 protein: CASRRDSRYEQYF
CDR3 length: 15; clone size: -; V gene: TRBV4-3; J gene: TRBJ2-5; D gene: TRBD2; CDR3 DNA: TGCGCCAGCAGCCAAGAATTAGCGGGGGGAGAGACCCAGTACTTC; CDR3 protein: CASSQELAGGETQYF
CDR3 length: 15; clone size: few; V gene: TRBV4-1; J gene: TRBJ1-2; D gene: TRBD1; CDR3 DNA: TGCGCCAGCAGCCAAGGGACAGGGGCTAACTATGGCTACACCTTC; CDR3 protein: CASSQGTGANYGYTF
CDR3 length: 13; clone size: few; V gene: TRBV5-4; J gene: TRBJ2-7; D gene: TRBD2; CDR3 DNA: TGTGCCAGCAGCTCCGGACTAGCGGGGGAGCAGTACTTC; CDR3 protein: CASSSGLAGEQYF
CDR3 length: 17; clone size: few; V gene: TRBV7-2; J gene: TRBJ2-2; D gene: TRBD2; CDR3 DNA: TGTGCCAGCAGCTCATTCCCGGGACTAGGAGGCACCGGGGAGCTGTTTTTT; CDR3 protein: CASSSFPGLGGTGELFF